A selection of T cell receptor beta chains follows, all from one sample in a study of T cell changes during pregnancy in multiple sclerosis. Clones were sequenced by immunoSEQ multiplex PCR, and TCRdb holds only the in-frame ones, with some missing. The sample lists some 110,000 clones, roughly 92% occurring once. The sample was peripheral blood, taken in the third trimester of pregnancy. Every receptor here comes from a female donor with multiple sclerosis, enrolled in a pregnancy study. The CDR3 runs from the conserved cysteine through the conserved F or W. D genes are given only for firm matches. Rows may omit the clone size; those that give it use once, few, many or a size class.

V gene: TRBV7-9; clone size: once; CDR3 length: 19; D gene: TRBD2; J gene: TRBJ2-1; CDR3 protein: CASSSRSGLAGGPDNEQFF; CDR3 DNA: TGTGCCAGCAGCTCCCGAAGCGGACTAGCGGGGGGGCCGGACAATGAGCAGTTCTTC
V gene: TRBV9; clone size: .; CDR3 length: 16; D gene: TRBD2; J gene: TRBJ2-1; CDR3 protein: CASSVVASGTASEQFF; CDR3 DNA: TGTGCCAGCAGCGTAGTAGCTAGCGGGACCGCCAGTGAGCAGTTCTTC
V gene: TRBV5-5; clone size: .; CDR3 length: 15; D gene: .; J gene: TRBJ2-7; CDR3 protein: CASSLETRILLGQYF; CDR3 DNA: TGTGCCAGCAGCTTGGAAACACGCATCCTCCTTGGGCAGTACTTC
V gene: TRBV29-1; clone size: .; CDR3 length: 16; D gene: TRBD2; J gene: TRBJ2-3; CDR3 protein: CSVEGVLAGGPDTQYF; CDR3 DNA: TGCAGCGTTGAAGGAGTGCTAGCGGGGGGCCCAGATACGCAGTATTTT
V gene: TRBV6-1; clone size: few; CDR3 length: 15; D gene: TRBD1; J gene: TRBJ1-3; CDR3 protein: CASRLGQGDGNTIYF; CDR3 DNA: TGTGCCAGCAGGCTAGGACAGGGGGATGGAAACACCATATATTTT
V gene: TRBV6-5; clone size: .; CDR3 length: 14; D gene: TRBD1; J gene: TRBJ2-7; CDR3 protein: CASTQAGGVYEQYF; CDR3 DNA: TGTGCCAGCACGCAGGCAGGGGGCGTCTACGAGCAGTACTTC
V gene: TRBV11-2; clone size: .; CDR3 length: 15; D gene: TRBD1; J gene: TRBJ2-7; CDR3 protein: CASSLTETGVYEQYF; CDR3 DNA: TGTGCCAGCAGCTTAACCGAGACAGGGGTCTACGAGCAGTACTTC
V gene: TRBV6-1; clone size: .; CDR3 length: 16; D gene: TRBD1; J gene: TRBJ1-4; CDR3 protein: CASSARTGQGDEKLFF; CDR3 DNA: TGTGCCAGCAGTGCCAGAACGGGACAGGGAGATGAAAAACTGTTTTTT
V gene: TRBV13; clone size: .; CDR3 length: 15; D gene: .; J gene: TRBJ2-7; CDR3 protein: CASSLRSKPSYEQYF; CDR3 DNA: TGTGCCAGCAGCTTACGCTCCAAACCGAGCTACGAGCAGTACTTC
V gene: TRBV12-5; clone size: .; CDR3 length: 15; D gene: TRBD1; J gene: TRBJ2-7; CDR3 protein: CASGLVLYRGYEQYF; CDR3 DNA: TGTGCTAGTGGTTTGGTGCTCTACAGGGGCTACGAGCAGTACTTC
V gene: TRBV11-2; clone size: .; CDR3 length: 14; D gene: .; J gene: TRBJ2-7; CDR3 protein: CASSLAVTGYEQYF; CDR3 DNA: TGTGCCAGCAGCTTAGCAGTAACGGGCTACGAGCAGTACTTC
V gene: TRBV6-5; clone size: .; CDR3 length: 16; D gene: .; J gene: TRBJ2-7; CDR3 protein: CASSYSGSGWSYEQYF; CDR3 DNA: TGTGCCAGCAGTTACAGCGGTTCAGGTTGGTCCTACGAGCAGTACTTC
V gene: TRBV19; clone size: .; CDR3 length: 14; D gene: .; J gene: TRBJ1-2; CDR3 protein: CASGPTGRLYGYTF; CDR3 DNA: TGTGCCAGTGGCCCGACAGGCAGACTTTATGGCTACACCTTC
V gene: TRBV11-2; clone size: .; CDR3 length: 13; D gene: .; J gene: TRBJ1-2; CDR3 protein: CASSLTGSYGYTF; CDR3 DNA: TGTGCCAGCAGCTTAACAGGATCCTATGGCTACACCTTC
V gene: TRBV7-2; clone size: .; CDR3 length: 12; D gene: .; J gene: TRBJ2-7; CDR3 protein: CASSPGLNEQYF; CDR3 DNA: TGTGCCAGCAGCCCCGGACTCAACGAGCAGTACTTC
V gene: TRBV4-1; clone size: .; CDR3 length: 17; D gene: TRBD1; J gene: TRBJ2-7; CDR3 protein: CASSEASGGTGFYEQYF; CDR3 DNA: TGCGCCAGCAGCGAAGCAAGTGGGGGGACAGGGTTCTACGAGCAGTACTTC
V gene: TRBV19; clone size: .; CDR3 length: 15; D gene: TRBD2; J gene: TRBJ2-7; CDR3 protein: CASSMRGLAGVVQYF; CDR3 DNA: TGTGCCAGTAGTATGAGGGGACTAGCGGGAGTCGTGCAGTACTTC
V gene: TRBV9; clone size: .; CDR3 length: 13; D gene: .; J gene: TRBJ2-7; CDR3 protein: CASSVGASYGQYF; CDR3 DNA: TGTGCCAGCAGCGTAGGAGCGTCCTACGGGCAGTACTTC
V gene: TRBV7-3; clone size: .; CDR3 length: 14; D gene: TRBD2; J gene: TRBJ2-7; CDR3 protein: CASSRGPSGGEQYF; CDR3 DNA: TGTGCCAGCAGCCGTGGTCCTAGCGGGGGCGAGCAGTACTTC
V gene: TRBV19; clone size: .; CDR3 length: 13; D gene: .; J gene: TRBJ1-1; CDR3 protein: CASSYSPGLGAFF; CDR3 DNA: TGTGCCAGTAGCTATTCTCCGGGACTTGGAGCTTTCTTT
V gene: TRBV6-5; clone size: .; CDR3 length: 14; D gene: .; J gene: TRBJ2-5; CDR3 protein: CASSYGAGKETQYF; CDR3 DNA: TGTGCCAGCAGTTACGGGGCGGGGAAAGAGACCCAGTACTTC
V gene: TRBV7-9; clone size: .; CDR3 length: 16; D gene: .; J gene: TRBJ1-2; CDR3 protein: CASSLKIGEGGHGYTF; CDR3 DNA: TGTGCCAGCAGCTTAAAGATTGGGGAGGGAGGCCATGGCTACACCTTC
V gene: TRBV4-1; clone size: .; CDR3 length: 16; D gene: TRBD2; J gene: TRBJ2-1; CDR3 protein: CASSQDPAGGYNEQFF; CDR3 DNA: TGCGCCAGCAGCCAAGATCCGGCGGGGGGCTACAATGAGCAGTTCTTC
V gene: TRBV5-4; clone size: .; CDR3 length: 13; D gene: .; J gene: TRBJ1-1; CDR3 protein: CASSFRVSTEAFF; CDR3 DNA: TGTGCCAGCAGCTTCCGCGTGAGCACTGAAGCTTTCTTT
V gene: TRBV28; clone size: .; CDR3 length: 16; D gene: TRBD2; J gene: TRBJ2-1; CDR3 protein: CASSLLLAGADNEQFF; CDR3 DNA: TGTGCCAGCAGTTTACTTCTAGCGGGAGCAGATAATGAGCAGTTCTTC
V gene: TRBV5-1; clone size: .; CDR3 length: 12; D gene: .; J gene: TRBJ2-3; CDR3 protein: CASSLEGFTQYF; CDR3 DNA: TGCGCCAGCAGCTTGGAGGGGTTTACGCAGTATTTT
V gene: TRBV27; clone size: .; CDR3 length: 15; D gene: .; J gene: TRBJ2-5; CDR3 protein: CASSLSSYPRETQYF; CDR3 DNA: TGTGCCAGCAGTTTAAGTAGTTACCCGAGGGAGACCCAGTACTTC
V gene: TRBV5-4; clone size: .; CDR3 length: 16; D gene: TRBD2; J gene: TRBJ2-7; CDR3 protein: CASSPDGASGGYEQYF; CDR3 DNA: TGTGCCAGCAGCCCGGATGGGGCCTCGGGAGGCTACGAGCAGTACTTC
V gene: TRBV7-3; clone size: .; CDR3 length: 13; D gene: .; J gene: TRBJ1-1; CDR3 protein: CASSLKAGTEAFF; CDR3 DNA: TGTGCCAGCAGCTTAAAGGCGGGAACTGAAGCTTTCTTT
V gene: TRBV18; clone size: .; CDR3 length: 12; D gene: TRBD1; J gene: TRBJ2-1; CDR3 protein: CAGLQGAGEQFF; CDR3 DNA: TGTGCCGGACTACAGGGGGCAGGAGAGCAGTTCTTC
V gene: TRBV5-1; clone size: .; CDR3 length: 16; D gene: TRBD1; J gene: TRBJ2-2; CDR3 protein: CASSSSGTVNTGELFF; CDR3 DNA: TGCGCCAGCAGCTCCTCCGGGACAGTGAACACCGGGGAGCTGTTTTTT
V gene: TRBV9; clone size: .; CDR3 length: 15; D gene: .; J gene: TRBJ2-3; CDR3 protein: CASSVIPTGADTQYF; CDR3 DNA: TGTGCCAGCAGCGTTATACCGACAGGAGCAGATACGCAGTATTTT
V gene: TRBV6-1; clone size: .; CDR3 length: 14; D gene: .; J gene: TRBJ1-1; CDR3 protein: CASSEVAGLAEAFF; CDR3 DNA: TGTGCCAGCAGTGAAGTCGCGGGGTTGGCTGAAGCTTTCTTT
V gene: TRBV6-1; clone size: once; CDR3 length: 14; D gene: TRBD1; J gene: TRBJ1-5; CDR3 protein: CASSAGGDGQPQHF; CDR3 DNA: TGTGCCAGCAGTGCAGGGGGCGACGGTCAGCCCCAGCATTTT
V gene: TRBV29-1; clone size: few; CDR3 length: 11; D gene: .; J gene: TRBJ1-1; CDR3 protein: CSVGLNTEAFF; CDR3 DNA: TGCAGCGTTGGGCTGAACACTGAAGCTTTCTTT
V gene: TRBV15; clone size: .; CDR3 length: 14; D gene: TRBD2; J gene: TRBJ2-7; CDR3 protein: CATSLLAGGSEQYF; CDR3 DNA: TGTGCCACCAGCTTGCTAGCGGGAGGGTCCGAGCAGTACTTC
V gene: TRBV30; clone size: .; CDR3 length: 12; D gene: .; J gene: TRBJ1-1; CDR3 protein: CAWRFPGTEAFF; CDR3 DNA: TGTGCCTGGAGATTTCCGGGCACTGAAGCTTTCTTT
V gene: TRBV30; clone size: .; CDR3 length: 15; D gene: .; J gene: TRBJ1-1; CDR3 protein: CAWSVRGGGLTEAFF; CDR3 DNA: TGTGCCTGGAGTGTACGGGGAGGGGGACTCACTGAAGCTTTCTTT
V gene: TRBV27; clone size: .; CDR3 length: 15; D gene: TRBD1; J gene: TRBJ2-2; CDR3 protein: CASSLGQGVGGELFF; CDR3 DNA: TGTGCCAGCAGTTTAGGGCAGGGGGTTGGCGGGGAGCTGTTTTTT
V gene: TRBV6-6; clone size: .; CDR3 length: 15; D gene: TRBD2; J gene: TRBJ2-2; CDR3 protein: CASSYGLAGTGELFF; CDR3 DNA: TGTGCCAGCAGTTACGGACTAGCGGGCACCGGGGAGCTGTTTTTT
V gene: TRBV9; clone size: .; CDR3 length: 15; D gene: TRBD1; J gene: TRBJ1-2; CDR3 protein: CASSLGTGGAYGYTF; CDR3 DNA: TGTGCCAGCAGCCTAGGGACAGGGGGAGCCTATGGCTACACCTTC
V gene: TRBV5-1; clone size: .; CDR3 length: 13; D gene: .; J gene: TRBJ2-7; CDR3 protein: CASSLTAAYEQYF; CDR3 DNA: TGCGCCAGCAGCTTGACAGCGGCCTACGAGCAGTACTTC
V gene: TRBV29-1; clone size: few; CDR3 length: 12; D gene: .; J gene: TRBJ2-7; CDR3 protein: CSVVQGLYEQYF; CDR3 DNA: TGCAGCGTTGTTCAGGGACTGTACGAGCAGTACTTC
V gene: TRBV5-6; clone size: .; CDR3 length: 14; D gene: TRBD2; J gene: TRBJ2-5; CDR3 protein: CASSLRAGVETQYF; CDR3 DNA: TGTGCCAGCAGCTTGAGGGCGGGAGTGGAGACCCAGTACTTC
V gene: TRBV9; clone size: .; CDR3 length: 16; D gene: TRBD1; J gene: TRBJ2-3; CDR3 protein: CASSAVTGTGADTQYF; CDR3 DNA: TGTGCCAGCAGCGCCGTCACCGGGACAGGGGCGGATACGCAGTATTTT
V gene: TRBV13; clone size: .; CDR3 length: 17; D gene: .; J gene: TRBJ2-2; CDR3 protein: CASSLLKLSWETGELFF; CDR3 DNA: TGTGCCAGCAGCTTACTAAAACTCTCCTGGGAGACCGGGGAGCTGTTTTTT
V gene: TRBV30; clone size: .; CDR3 length: 15; D gene: .; J gene: TRBJ1-2; CDR3 protein: CAQTGGSNTNYGYTF; CDR3 DNA: TGTGCCCAAACTGGGGGGTCGAACACCAACTATGGCTACACCTTC
V gene: TRBV5-6; clone size: .; CDR3 length: 14; D gene: TRBD2; J gene: TRBJ2-3; CDR3 protein: CASSLSGGARTQYF; CDR3 DNA: TGTGCCAGCAGCTTAAGCGGGGGGGCCCGAACGCAGTATTTT
V gene: TRBV19; clone size: .; CDR3 length: 13; D gene: TRBD1; J gene: TRBJ1-2; CDR3 protein: CASSPRTGEVYTF; CDR3 DNA: TGTGCCAGTAGTCCTCGGACAGGGGAAGTCTACACCTTC
V gene: TRBV7-9; clone size: .; CDR3 length: 14; D gene: .; J gene: TRBJ1-2; CDR3 protein: CASSPTGGAYGYTF; CDR3 DNA: TGTGCCAGCAGCCCCACTGGGGGGGCCTATGGCTACACCTTC
V gene: TRBV2; clone size: once; CDR3 length: 13; D gene: TRBD1; J gene: TRBJ1-1; CDR3 protein: CASTSQGHTEAFF; CDR3 DNA: TGTGCCAGCACCTCACAGGGGCACACTGAAGCTTTCTTT
V gene: TRBV9; clone size: .; CDR3 length: 18; D gene: TRBD1; J gene: TRBJ2-6; CDR3 protein: CASSVGAGDSSGANVLTF; CDR3 DNA: TGTGCCAGCAGCGTAGGGGCAGGGGACAGCTCTGGGGCCAACGTCCTGACTTTC
V gene: TRBV6-5; clone size: once; CDR3 length: 15; D gene: TRBD2; J gene: TRBJ2-5; CDR3 protein: CASSYSRGGGETQYF; CDR3 DNA: TGTGCCAGCAGTTACTCGCGGGGGGGTGGGGAGACCCAGTACTTC
V gene: TRBV9; clone size: .; CDR3 length: 16; D gene: .; J gene: TRBJ2-3; CDR3 protein: CASSGGTLRGSDTQYF; CDR3 DNA: TGTGCCAGCAGCGGAGGGACTTTGAGGGGCTCAGATACGCAGTATTTT
V gene: TRBV6-1; clone size: .; CDR3 length: 14; D gene: .; J gene: TRBJ1-1; CDR3 protein: CASSERQQATEAFF; CDR3 DNA: TGTGCCAGCAGTGAACGACAGCAGGCCACTGAAGCTTTCTTT
V gene: TRBV2; clone size: .; CDR3 length: 14; D gene: TRBD2; J gene: TRBJ2-1; CDR3 protein: CASSVASGINEQFF; CDR3 DNA: TGTGCCAGCAGTGTGGCTAGCGGGATCAATGAGCAGTTCTTC
V gene: TRBV7-9; clone size: .; CDR3 length: 15; D gene: .; J gene: TRBJ1-2; CDR3 protein: CASSRTGASNYGYTF; CDR3 DNA: TGTGCCAGCAGCCGTACAGGCGCCTCTAACTATGGCTACACCTTC
V gene: TRBV5-1; clone size: once; CDR3 length: 12; D gene: .; J gene: TRBJ2-5; CDR3 protein: CASSPEGETQYF; CDR3 DNA: TGCGCCAGCAGCCCGGAGGGAGAGACCCAGTACTTC